This section outlines one T cell receptor beta chain sequence together with its context. V was clipped by 3 bases and J by 1 base; unmatched bases: 0. The CDR3 sequence is 14 residues long. Germline assignment: CDR1 LNHNV and CDR2 YYDKDF (reference sequence). Per the original methods: Reference gene primers were amplified, and this amplification served to estimate nucleated cell counts. Sequenced by immunoSEQ multiplex PCR; TCRdb stores in-frame clones only, minus some. V and J calls and clone size follow that table, whereas D and trimming were derived from the DNA. In the table there are under 100,000 clones, about 80% of which are singletons. This sample is part of a study of blood T cell repertoires in COVID-19. Across the whole study: Nucleic acid was either cDNA or gDNA, and it came from T cells, B-cell-depleted T cells, or PBMCs.

This receptor was identified in a woman in her seventies with acute or convalescent COVID-19. What was sequenced was peripheral blood. This rearrangement joins TRBV15 to TRBJ1-1; 9 nucleotides align to TRBD1. Here the CDR3 reads CATSRDRGNTEAFF. The CDR3 DNA reads TGTGCCACCAGCAGGGACAGGGGGAACACTGAAGCTTTCTTT.